A single sample gave rise to the 2 T cell receptor beta chains below, sequenced in a study of blood T cell repertoires in COVID-19. The method was immunoSEQ multiplex PCR; TCRdb's version includes in-frame clones alone and lacks a portion of them. The data hold roughly 410,000 clones, with about 87% observed a single time. The sample comprised peripheral blood. The receptors originated from a woman aged 60-75 years with COVID-19, enrolled during active disease.

V gene TRBV27 combines with J gene TRBJ1-5; 7 nucleotides line up with TRBD1. This CDR3 comprises 18 residues. The V segment lost 10 bases and the J segment 7 bases; nucleotides outside the gene matches: 25. The germline gives CDR1 MNHEY, CDR2 SMNVEV (reference sequence). The CDR3 sequence: CATSPAQEGAYHRQPQHF. For the CDR3, the DNA is TGTGCCACCTCCCCCGCCCAGGAGGGGGCTTACCACAGGCAGCCCCAGCATTTT.

V and J are TRBV6-5 and TRBJ2-5, with TRBD2 matching over 12 bases. The CDR3 runs 16 residues. Looked up from germline, CDR1 is MNHEY and CDR2 is SVGAGI. The J segment lost 6 bases and the V segment lost 0 bases, leaving 5 bases of the junction unmatched. The CDR3 protein is CASSYSLAGGRKTQYF. CDR3 sequence (DNA): TGTGCCAGCAGTTACTCGCTAGCGGGGGGGCGAAAGACCCAGTACTTC.